A single sample gave rise to the 24 T cell receptor beta chains below, sequenced in a study of blood T cell repertoires in COVID-19. Libraries were prepared by immunoSEQ multiplex PCR; TCRdb keeps only in-frame clonotypes and omits some of them. The data show 110,000 to 150,000 clones, 90% seen once. The sequencing input was peripheral blood. The receptors originated from a woman older than 75 with acute or convalescent COVID-19.

The rearrangement links TRBV3-1 (or the pseudogene TRBV3-2) to TRBJ1-2; D gene uncertain. The CDR3 has 14 residues. Trimming removed 0 bases at V and 6 bases at J, with 11 bases between. Germline assignment: CDR1 LGHDT and CDR2 YNNKEL (reference sequence). The CDR3 bases are TGTGCCAGCAGCCAAGATAGAGGGTCTGATGGCTACACCTTC. Its protein product is CASSQDRGSDGYTF.

This clone was seen a handful of times. The chain uses TRBV7-2 and TRBJ1-5; 10 nucleotides line up with TRBD1. Trimming at V came to 1 base and at J to 6 bases, leaving 3 bases not matched to a gene. Germline CDR1 and CDR2: SGHTA and FQGNSA. The CDR3 runs to 15 residues. CDR3 residues: CASSLERTGGQPQHF. The CDR3 coding sequence is TGTGCCAGCAGCTTAGAGAGGACAGGGGGTCAGCCCCAGCATTTT.

The gene calls are TRBV10-3 and TRBJ2-1; the match to TRBD2 covers 13 bases. In germline, CDR1 is ENHRY, CDR2 SYGVKD. There are 17 residues in the CDR3. After removal of 5 bases from V and 0 bases from J, the junction contained 4 bases not matched to a gene. The CDR3 sequence: CAISRLAGGSSYNEQFF. CDR3 bases: TGTGCCATCAGTAGACTAGCGGGGGGAAGCTCCTACAATGAGCAGTTCTTC.

This chain links TRBV11-2 with TRBJ2-1; 9 bases agree with TRBD2. The CDR3 runs 15 residues. Germline trimming cut 1 base from V and 6 bases from J; bases unmatched to any gene: 4. Germline lookup yields CDR1 SGHAT and CDR2 FQNNGV. The CDR3, as DNA: TGTGCCAGCAGCTTAGTGTCTAGCGGGGTCAATGAGCAGTTCTTC. Its translation: CASSLVSSGVNEQFF.

V gene TRBV29-1 combines with J gene TRBJ2-1; D might be TRBD2 (7 bases). This CDR3 has 12 amino acids. V lost 6 bases to trimming and J lost 8 bases, with 14 bases between them. The germline gives CDR1 SQVTM, CDR2 ANQGSEA. This CDR3 is CSVRGGGYEQFF. Here the CDR3 DNA reads TGCAGCGTAAGGGGGGGAGGGTATGAGCAGTTCTTC.

This chain joins TRBV19 and TRBJ1-5; D unclear. V was pared by 2 bases and J by 2 bases, with 10 bases between. This CDR3 has 15 amino acids. Germline V gene lookup returns CDR1 LNHDA and CDR2 SQIVND (reference sequence). CDR3 in DNA: TGTGCCAGTAGTATATCCCCGCGTGGCAATCAGCCCCAGCATTTT. This translates into CASSISPRGNQPQHF.

V is TRBV24-1 and J is TRBJ2-1; 11 bases line up with TRBD1. There are 14 residues in the CDR3. V gave up 4 bases and J gave up 11 bases; unmatched junction bases: 6. Germline V gives CDR1 KGHDR, CDR2 SFDVKD. The CDR3 sequence: CATSEPGQGAQQFF. The CDR3 nucleotides read TGTGCCACCAGTGAACCCGGACAGGGGGCTCAGCAGTTCTTC.

This chain uses TRBV12-3 or TRBV12-4 with TRBJ1-2; D perhaps matches TRBD1 (6 bases). V gave up 4 bases and J gave up 7 bases, with 13 bases separating them. The CDR3 has 13 amino acids. CDR3 nucleotide sequence: TGTGCCAGCAGTTCCCAGGGGTTTGGTGGCTACACCTTC. Translated, it gives CASSSQGFGGYTF.

This chain joins TRBV7-2 and TRBJ2-5, with TRBD1 as a possible D gene (6 bases). The CDR3 totals 16 residues. The ends were cut back, 4 bases at V and 8 bases at J, with 23 bases in the middle. The V gene's germline CDR1 is SGHTA and CDR2 FQGNSA. The CDR3 is CASSSNWGQGGITQYF. The CDR3 coding sequence is TGTGCCAGCAGCTCGAATTGGGGACAAGGTGGTATCACCCAGTACTTC.

The chain couples TRBV7-9 to TRBJ2-7; D unresolved. The V end lost 4 bases, the J end lost 1 base, and 5 bases lay between the germline ends. The germline gives CDR1 SEHNR, CDR2 FQNEAQ (reference sequence). This CDR3 has 12 amino acids. CDR3 DNA: TGTGCCAGCAGCTCCCGGTCCTACGAGCAGTACTTC. Translated, it gives CASSSRSYEQYF. The full variable domain, completed using reference TRBV7-9 and TRBJ2-7, is DTGVSQNPRHKITKRGQNVTFRCDPISEHNRLYWYRQTLGQGPEFLTYFQNEAQLEKSRLLSDRFSAERPKGSFSTLEIQRTEQGDSAMYLCASSSRSYEQYFGPGTRLTVT.

The chain links TRBV6-6 to TRBJ2-2; possibly TRBD2 for D (6 bases). There are 15 residues in the CDR3. V lost 6 bases and J lost 5, with 16 bases in between. The germline CDR1 and CDR2 sequences are MNHNY and SVGAGI (reference sequence). CDR3 sequence: CASSILRGRTGELFF. CDR3 DNA sequence: TGTGCCAGCAGCATCTTACGGGGGAGGACCGGGGAGCTGTTTTTT.

The chain carries TRBV4-3 and TRBJ1-1, with 11 bases lining up with TRBD1. CDR3 length equals 16 residues. Germline values: CDR1 LGHNA, CDR2 YSLEER. The V and J ends lost 4 bases and 5 bases, in that order; junction bases with no gene match: 9. CDR3 residues: CASSPGFGTGGTEAFF. CDR3 sequence (DNA): TGCGCCAGCAGCCCTGGTTTCGGGACAGGGGGAACTGAAGCTTTCTTT.

This clone appeared a few times. The genes are TRBV5-6 and TRBJ1-6, with no clear D. There are 15 residues in the CDR3. The V end was cut by 4 bases, the J end by 3 bases, with 11 bases between. Looked up from germline, CDR1 is SGHDT and CDR2 is YYEEEE. DNA for the CDR3: TGTGCCAGCAGCGCCGACACGATCTATAATTCACCCCTCCACTTT. This sequence encodes CASSADTIYNSPLHF.

The rearrangement joins TRBV5-1 to TRBJ1-6, with TRBD1 identical over 7 bases. CDR3 length: 17 residues. J gave up 4 bases and V 0 bases, and 7 bases lay outside the gene matches. The germline CDR1 and CDR2 sequences are SGHRS and YFSETQ. Here the CDR3 reads CASSLDGQAEYNSPLHF. The CDR3, as DNA: TGCGCCAGCAGCTTGGATGGACAGGCCGAGTATAATTCACCCCTCCACTTT.

V and J are TRBV6-1 and TRBJ1-2; the D gene is possibly TRBD1 (6 bases). The CDR3 has 14 amino acids. Germline lookup yields CDR1 MNHNS and CDR2 SASEGT. Trimming took 0 bases from V and 6 from J, leaving 11 bases between them. As DNA, the CDR3 is TGTGCCAGCAGTGAAGCGATGGGGGACAATGGCTACACCTTC. This gives the protein CASSEAMGDNGYTF.

V and J are TRBV18 and TRBJ1-1; 7 positions match TRBD1. The ends lost 6 bases at V and 3 bases at J; junction bases unmatched: 4. Germline-derived CDR1 and CDR2 are KGHSH and LQKENI. CDR3 length equals 13 residues. For the CDR3, the DNA is TGTGCCAGCTCTCAGGGACAGCACACTGAAGCTTTCTTT. Its translation: CASSQGQHTEAFF.

The chain joins TRBV18 to TRBJ1-4; D may be TRBD1 (5 bases). The CDR3 is 17 amino acids. The germline V and J ends were trimmed by 3 bases and 0 bases, with 14 bases remaining between them. Germline V CDR1 and CDR2: KGHSH, LQKENI. CDR3 sequence reads: CASSPSQAYATNEKLFF. The CDR3, as DNA: TGTGCCAGCTCACCGTCACAGGCCTATGCAACTAATGAAAAACTGTTTTTT.

J is TRBJ2-3 and V is TRBV3-1 (or the pseudogene TRBV3-2), with 10 nucleotides matching TRBD1. Germline CDR1 reads LGHDT; CDR2 reads YNNKEL (reference sequence). The ends lost 4 bases at V and 5 bases at J; junction bases unmatched: 6. This CDR3 contains 15 residues. CDR3: CASSPRQGAEDTQYF. The DNA for the CDR3 is TGTGCCAGCAGCCCAAGACAGGGGGCGGAAGATACGCAGTATTTT.

This chain connects TRBV13 to TRBJ2-1, with 7 bases aligning to TRBD1. This CDR3 region has 13 residues. V shed 4 bases, J shed 6 bases, and the junction held 3 bases outside the gene matches. CDR1 is PRHDT and CDR2 is FYEKMQ in the germline V gene (reference sequence). DNA for the CDR3: TGTGCCAGCAGCTCCTGGGACAGCAATGAGCAGTTCTTC. Its translation: CASSSWDSNEQFF.

This clone was seen a single time. V gene TRBV18 combines with J gene TRBJ1-3; 8 nucleotides match TRBD1. This CDR3 is built from 16 residues. CDR1 is KGHSH, CDR2 LQKENI, per germline. Trimming cost V 5 bases and J 0 bases; bases outside gene matches: 6. The CDR3 region is CASSNRTGTSGNTIYF. The DNA for the CDR3 is TGTGCCAGCTCAAACCGGACAGGGACCTCTGGAAACACCATATATTTT.

The V gene is TRBV2, the J gene TRBJ1-1; TRBD1 matches at 9 bases. The germline V gene has CDR1 SNHLY and CDR2 FYNNEI. J gave up 11 bases and V 6 bases, and 19 bases lay outside the gene matches. The CDR3 is 16 residues long. The CDR3 sequence is CASSDVPGQGLGRAFF. DNA of the CDR3: TGTGCCAGCAGCGACGTCCCGGGACAGGGCCTGGGGAGGGCTTTCTTT.

This chain uses TRBV3-1 (or the pseudogene TRBV3-2) with TRBJ2-2; D gene unclear. Per the germline V gene, CDR1 is LGHDT and CDR2 is YNNKEL (reference sequence). V was trimmed by 0 bases and J by 0 bases, leaving 8 bases between them. The CDR3 runs 16 residues. The CDR3 nucleotides read TGTGCCAGCAGCCAAGATCGGTATACGAACACCGGGGAGCTGTTTTTT. It yields the protein CASSQDRYTNTGELFF.

The chain links TRBV19 to TRBJ2-2; D gene ambiguous. The CDR3 totals 14 residues. Germline V gene sequence: CDR1 LNHDA, CDR2 SQIVND (reference sequence). V was shortened by 3 bases and J by 1 base, with 6 bases between the two germline ends. This chain's CDR3 is CASSISGNTGELFF. DNA for the CDR3: TGTGCCAGTAGTATTTCAGGGAACACCGGGGAGCTGTTTTTT.

This rearrangement joins TRBV11-2 to TRBJ1-1; possible D gene TRBD1, 5 bases. Trimming stripped 4 bases from V and 4 bases from J, with 13 bases between. CDR3 length: 14 amino acids. In germline, CDR1 is SGHAT, CDR2 FQNNGV. DNA for the CDR3: TGTGCCAGCAGCTCGGGGGGGGTTAGCACTGAAGCTTTCTTT. Residues: CASSSGGVSTEAFF.